This T cell receptor beta chain emerged from a study of T cell clonality in common variable immunodeficiency. Points from the study as a whole: Compared with healthy controls, CVID subjects showed increased TCRbeta clonality, mostly in about a third. CVID subjects shared fewer TCRbeta clones than healthy controls did.

V lost 3 bases and J lost 5, with 8 bases in between. This CDR3 has 13 residues. CDR1 is SGHNT and CDR2 is YENEEA in the germline V gene. This clone was recorded at least ten times. Its specificity is not known. From the germline J gene comes the end of the CDR3, since the read stops 3 residues before it. Control and CVID samples contributed equal amounts of genomic DNA. Here immunoSEQ multiplex PCR was the method, and the copy in TCRdb shows in-frame clones only, minus some. The sample has tens of thousands of clones, none seen only once; the top ten hold about 0.66%. The rearrangement uses TRBV11-3 and TRBJ2-1; maybe TRBD1 (6 bases). Input material: peripheral blood mononuclear cells. The sequence was obtained from a person aged 18-69 years in good health. The DNA read from the CDR3 is TGTGCCAGCAGCTTGGACAGTAACAATGAG. Translated: CASSLDSNNE. The complete CDR3 reads CASSLDSNNEQFF.